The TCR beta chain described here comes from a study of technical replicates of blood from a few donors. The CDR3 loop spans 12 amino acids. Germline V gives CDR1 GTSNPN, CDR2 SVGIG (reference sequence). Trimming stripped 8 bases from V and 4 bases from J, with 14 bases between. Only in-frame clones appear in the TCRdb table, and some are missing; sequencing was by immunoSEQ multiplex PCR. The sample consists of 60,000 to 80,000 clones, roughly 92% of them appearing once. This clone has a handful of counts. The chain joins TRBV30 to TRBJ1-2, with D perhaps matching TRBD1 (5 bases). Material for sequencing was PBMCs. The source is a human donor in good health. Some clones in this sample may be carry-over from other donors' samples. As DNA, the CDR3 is TGTGCCGCGCAGGGCGATGTCTATGGCTACACCTTC. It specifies CAAQGDVYGYTF.